This T cell receptor (beta chain) emerged from a study of cytomegalovirus exposure and HLA in healthy donors. In germline, CDR1 is SGHRS, CDR2 YFSETQ. This CDR3 is 16 amino acids long. Trimming stripped 1 base from V and 5 bases from J, with 19 bases between. Sequenced by immunoSEQ multiplex PCR; TCRdb stores in-frame clones only, minus some. The table records about 220,000 clones, around 90% of them present only once. V is TRBV5-1 and J is TRBJ2-7, with D tentatively TRBD2 (6 bases). The sequencing input was PBMCs. This receptor was identified in a young woman in good health and CMV-seronegative. CDR3 sequence reads: CASSLPAGQAYHEQYF. In DNA form, the CDR3 reads TGCGCCAGCAGCTTGCCCGCGGGGCAAGCCTACCACGAGCAGTACTTC.